The rows below give T cell receptor beta chains drawn from one sample of a study of shared clonotypes between healthy human individuals. Using immunoSEQ multiplex PCR, the repertoire was profiled, and TCRdb retains in-frame clones only, with some absent. The data contain approximately 1.1 million clones, about four fifths of them singletons. The sequencing sample was made of memory CD4+ T cells from PBMCs. Receptors originate from a man aged 18 to 30 in good health. Some clones in this sample may be carry-over from other donors' samples. The conserved cysteine and the conserved F or W are not part of the CDR3 here.

j_call: TRBJ1-2
v_call: TRBV9
cdr3_aa: ASSGGTANYGYT

j_call: TRBJ1-4
v_call: TRBV11-1
cdr3_aa: ASSSKAGGKLF

j_call: TRBJ2-7
v_call: TRBV7-8
cdr3_aa: ASSLQAGTDYEQY

j_call: TRBJ2-3
v_call: TRBV5-1
cdr3_aa: ASSFGQGVDTQY

j_call: TRBJ1-1
v_call: TRBV5-1
cdr3_aa: ASGGQGGTEAF

j_call: TRBJ1-2
v_call: TRBV5-1
cdr3_aa: ASSYRWDRGSGYT

j_call: TRBJ1-2
v_call: TRBV28
cdr3_aa: ASSIDSNYGYT

j_call: TRBJ1-3
v_call: TRBV5-1
cdr3_aa: ASSLEGSSGNTIY

j_call: TRBJ1-5
v_call: TRBV21-1
cdr3_aa: ASTAEGQPQH

j_call: TRBJ1-1
v_call: TRBV9
cdr3_aa: ASSETGTARMNTEAF

j_call: TRBJ2-7
v_call: TRBV11-2
cdr3_aa: ASSSLRSSGGNYEQY

j_call: TRBJ2-5
v_call: TRBV2
cdr3_aa: ASSEATGGETQY

j_call: TRBJ2-2
v_call: TRBV9
cdr3_aa: ASSVGTQSGELF

j_call: TRBJ1-2
v_call: TRBV29-1
cdr3_aa: SGAHGNAYGYT

j_call: TRBJ1-1
v_call: TRBV7-8
cdr3_aa: ASSFHRVDTEAF

j_call: TRBJ2-7
v_call: TRBV18
cdr3_aa: ASSLNRELREQY

j_call: TRBJ2-7
v_call: TRBV28
cdr3_aa: ASLTGTGSYEQY

j_call: TRBJ2-3
v_call: TRBV4-3
cdr3_aa: ASSQATYGTDTQY

j_call: TRBJ2-5
v_call: TRBV5-1
cdr3_aa: ASSWWTSGREETQY

j_call: TRBJ1-2
v_call: TRBV27
cdr3_aa: ASKKETGGAYGYT

j_call: TRBJ1-5
v_call: TRBV6-1
cdr3_aa: ASSGGRSSNQPQH

j_call: TRBJ2-7
v_call: TRBV11-2
cdr3_aa: ASSNPRGSYEQY

j_call: TRBJ2-2
v_call: TRBV6-1
cdr3_aa: ASRPDWANTGELF

j_call: TRBJ2-1
v_call: TRBV7-8
cdr3_aa: ASSLMVAWNEQF

j_call: TRBJ1-4
v_call: TRBV30
cdr3_aa: AWSVGQNGGKLF

j_call: TRBJ2-6
v_call: TRBV6-1
cdr3_aa: ASRATGSGANVLT

j_call: TRBJ2-7
v_call: TRBV18
cdr3_aa: ASSPPSGARLWEQY

j_call: TRBJ2-2
v_call: TRBV5-4
cdr3_aa: ASSLGGQVNTGELF

j_call: TRBJ2-7
v_call: TRBV20-1
cdr3_aa: SPQGDEQY

j_call: TRBJ1-2
v_call: TRBV15
cdr3_aa: ATSREVGNYGYT

j_call: TRBJ2-5
v_call: TRBV18
cdr3_aa: ASSPPGIRQETQY